Given below is one T cell receptor beta chain in context. Its antigen is unknown. The data were obtained in a study of cytomegalovirus exposure and HLA in healthy donors. General study points: Per a later analysis, HLA-associated TCR beta chains showed more clonal expansion than other, equally common TCR beta chains. Most subjects had HLA-A and HLA-B alleles reportedly predicted accurately by TCR beta sequences. Cytomegalovirus association was assigned to about 150 TCR beta chains.

The PCR employed 60 Vbeta primers together with 13 Jbeta primers. This table comes from immunoSEQ multiplex PCR, and its TCRdb copy is limited to in-frame clones, with some not included. This sample carries fewer than 200,000 clones, 80% of them seen once, and the ten largest clones take just over 4.5%. The sample consisted of PBMCs. This TCR was sampled from a woman between 50 and 59 years old in good health and CMV-seropositive.

This CDR3 is CASSQLPGTGVAGELFF. CDR3 nucleotide sequence: TGTGCCAGCAGCCAGCTCCCTGGGACAGGGGTGGCCGGGGAGCTGTTTTTT. V is TRBV7-9 and J is TRBJ2-2, with 10 bases fitting TRBD1. V dropped 5 bases and J dropped 6; count of bases not matched to a gene: 12. Germline V gene sequence: CDR1 SEHNR, CDR2 FQNEAQ (reference sequence). The CDR3 is 17 amino acids.